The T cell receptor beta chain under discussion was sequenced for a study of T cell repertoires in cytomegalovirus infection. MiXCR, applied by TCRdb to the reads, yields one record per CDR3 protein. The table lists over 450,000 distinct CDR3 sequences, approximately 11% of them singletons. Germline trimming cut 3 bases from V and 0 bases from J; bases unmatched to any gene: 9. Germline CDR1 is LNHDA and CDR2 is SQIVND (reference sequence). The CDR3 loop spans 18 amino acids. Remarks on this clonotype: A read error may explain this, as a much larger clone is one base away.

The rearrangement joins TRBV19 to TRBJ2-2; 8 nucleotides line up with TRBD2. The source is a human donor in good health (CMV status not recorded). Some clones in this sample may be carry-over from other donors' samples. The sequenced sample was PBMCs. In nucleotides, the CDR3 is TGTGCCAGTAGTATCCGGGAGGGGAGCCTTTCGAACACCGGGGAGCTGTTTTTT. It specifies CASSIREGSLSNTGELFF.